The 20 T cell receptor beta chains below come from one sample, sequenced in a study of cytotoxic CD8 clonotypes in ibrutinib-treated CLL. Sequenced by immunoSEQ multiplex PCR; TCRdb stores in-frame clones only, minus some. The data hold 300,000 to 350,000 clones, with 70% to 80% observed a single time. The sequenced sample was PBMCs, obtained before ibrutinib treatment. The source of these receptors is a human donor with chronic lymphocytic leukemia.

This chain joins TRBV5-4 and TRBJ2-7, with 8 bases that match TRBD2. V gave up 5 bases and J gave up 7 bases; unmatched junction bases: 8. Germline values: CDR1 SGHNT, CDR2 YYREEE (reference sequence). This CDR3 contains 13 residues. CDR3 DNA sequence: TGTGCCAGCAGGTTGCCGGGAGGGGTGGAGCAGTACTTC. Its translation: CASRLPGGVEQYF.

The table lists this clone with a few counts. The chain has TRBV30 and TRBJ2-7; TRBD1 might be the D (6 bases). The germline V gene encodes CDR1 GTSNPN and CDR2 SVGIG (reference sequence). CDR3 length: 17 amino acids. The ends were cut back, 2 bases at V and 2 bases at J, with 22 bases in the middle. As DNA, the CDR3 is TGTGCCTGGAGTTCTAAAGGGGGTGGGAGAAGGCCCTACGAGCAGTACTTC. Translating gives CAWSSKGGGRRPYEQYF.

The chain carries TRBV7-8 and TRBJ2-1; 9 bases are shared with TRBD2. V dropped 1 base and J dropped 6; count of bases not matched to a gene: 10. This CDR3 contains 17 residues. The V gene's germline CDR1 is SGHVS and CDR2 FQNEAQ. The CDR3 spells CASSLVWIVGLANEQFF. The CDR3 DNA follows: TGTGCCAGCAGCTTAGTTTGGATCGTGGGACTAGCCAATGAGCAGTTCTTC.

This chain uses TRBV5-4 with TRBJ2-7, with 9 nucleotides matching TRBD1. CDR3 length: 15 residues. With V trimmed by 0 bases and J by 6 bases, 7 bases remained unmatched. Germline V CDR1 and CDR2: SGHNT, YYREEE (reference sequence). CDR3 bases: TGTGCCAGCAGCTTGGTGGGACAGGGTTCCCTCGAGCAGTACTTC. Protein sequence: CASSLVGQGSLEQYF.

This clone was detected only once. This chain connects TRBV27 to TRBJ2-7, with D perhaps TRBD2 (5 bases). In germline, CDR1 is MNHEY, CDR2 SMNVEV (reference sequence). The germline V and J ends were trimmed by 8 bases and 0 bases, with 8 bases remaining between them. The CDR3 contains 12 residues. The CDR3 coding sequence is TGTGCCAGCGGACTCGACTCCTACGAGCAGTACTTC. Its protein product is CASGLDSYEQYF.

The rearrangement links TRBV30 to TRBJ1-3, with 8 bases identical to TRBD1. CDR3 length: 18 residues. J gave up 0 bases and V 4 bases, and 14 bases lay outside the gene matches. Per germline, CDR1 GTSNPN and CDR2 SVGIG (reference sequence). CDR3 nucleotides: TGTGCCTGGACAAGGGACAGGAGAAAAATTGGCTCTGGAAACACCATATATTTT. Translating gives CAWTRDRRKIGSGNTIYF.

The CDR3 spells CASSYSSDTLYEQYF. CDR3 nucleotides: TGTGCCAGCAGTTACTCGTCCGATACCCTATACGAGCAGTACTTC. This chain connects TRBV6-5 to TRBJ2-7; D not resolved. V was trimmed by 0 bases and J by 4 bases, leaving 13 bases between them. This CDR3 comprises 15 residues. CDR1 MNHEY and CDR2 SVGAGI come from the germline V gene.

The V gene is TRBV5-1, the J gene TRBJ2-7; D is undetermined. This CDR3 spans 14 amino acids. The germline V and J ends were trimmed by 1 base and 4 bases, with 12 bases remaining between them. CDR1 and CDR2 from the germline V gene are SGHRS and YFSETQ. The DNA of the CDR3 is TGCGCCAGCAGCTTGAACTCCGCGGCGTACGAGCAGTACTTC. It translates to CASSLNSAAYEQYF. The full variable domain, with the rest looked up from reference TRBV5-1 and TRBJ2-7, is KAGVTQTPRYLIKTRGQQVTLSCSPISGHRSVSWYQQTPGQGLQFLFEYFSETQRNKGNFPGRFSGRQFSNSRSEMNVSTLELGDSALYLCASSLNSAAYEQYFGPGTRLTVT.

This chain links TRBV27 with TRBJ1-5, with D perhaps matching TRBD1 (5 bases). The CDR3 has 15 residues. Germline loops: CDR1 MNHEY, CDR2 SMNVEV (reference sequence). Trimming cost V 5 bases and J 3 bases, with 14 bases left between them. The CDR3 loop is CASSPPGTYNQPQHF. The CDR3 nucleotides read TGTGCCAGCAGTCCCCCGGGGACCTACAATCAGCCCCAGCATTTT.

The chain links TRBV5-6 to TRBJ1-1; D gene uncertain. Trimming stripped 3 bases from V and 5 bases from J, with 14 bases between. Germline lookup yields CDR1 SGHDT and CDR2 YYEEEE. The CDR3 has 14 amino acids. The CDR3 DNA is TGTGCCAGCAGCTCGCTCGGGGTCCGGACTGAAGCTTTCTTT. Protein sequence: CASSSLGVRTEAFF. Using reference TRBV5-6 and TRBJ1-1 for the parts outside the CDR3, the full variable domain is DAGVTQSPTHLIKTRGQQVTLRCSPKSGHDTVSWYQQALGQGPQFIFQYYEEEERQRGNFPDRFSGHQFPNYSSELNVNALLLGDSALYLCASSSLGVRTEAFFGQGTRLTVV.

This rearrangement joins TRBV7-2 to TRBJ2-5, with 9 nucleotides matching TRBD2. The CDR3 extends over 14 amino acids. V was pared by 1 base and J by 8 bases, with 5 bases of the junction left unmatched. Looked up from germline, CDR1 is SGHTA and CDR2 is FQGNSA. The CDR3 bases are TGTGCCAGCAGCTTAGGACTAGCGGCCAGTACCCAGTACTTC. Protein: CASSLGLAASTQYF.

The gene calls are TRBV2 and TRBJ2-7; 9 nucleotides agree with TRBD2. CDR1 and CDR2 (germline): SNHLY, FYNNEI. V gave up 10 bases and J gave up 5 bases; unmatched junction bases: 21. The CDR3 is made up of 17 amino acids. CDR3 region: CATQWPSSGRTIDEQYF. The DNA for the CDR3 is TGTGCCACCCAGTGGCCTTCAAGCGGGAGGACGATCGACGAGCAGTACTTC.

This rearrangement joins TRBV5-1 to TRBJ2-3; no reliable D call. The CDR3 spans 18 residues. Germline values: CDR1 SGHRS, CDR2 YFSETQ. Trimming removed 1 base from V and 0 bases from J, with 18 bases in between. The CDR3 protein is CASSLSRESRRSTDTQYF. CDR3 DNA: TGCGCCAGCAGCTTGAGTAGAGAGTCTAGGCGTAGCACAGATACGCAGTATTTT.

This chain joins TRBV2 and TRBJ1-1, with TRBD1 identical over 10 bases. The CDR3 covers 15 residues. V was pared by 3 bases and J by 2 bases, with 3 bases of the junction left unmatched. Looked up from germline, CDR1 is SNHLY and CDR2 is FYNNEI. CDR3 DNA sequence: TGTGCCAGCAGTGAGAGGGACAGGGGTAACACTGAAGCTTTCTTT. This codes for CASSERDRGNTEAFF.

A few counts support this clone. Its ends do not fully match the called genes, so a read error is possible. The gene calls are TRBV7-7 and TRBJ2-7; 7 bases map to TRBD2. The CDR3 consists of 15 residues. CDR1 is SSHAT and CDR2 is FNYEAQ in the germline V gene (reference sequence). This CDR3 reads CASSLEAGATYEQYF. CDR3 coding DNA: TGTGCTAGCAGCTTAGAGGCGGGAGCTACCTACGAGCAGTACTTC.

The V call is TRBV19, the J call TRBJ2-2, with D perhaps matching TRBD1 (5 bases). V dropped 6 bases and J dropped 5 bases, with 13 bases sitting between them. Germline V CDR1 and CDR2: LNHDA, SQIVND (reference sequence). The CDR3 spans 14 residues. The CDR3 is CASRLQGNTGELFF. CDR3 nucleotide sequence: TGTGCCAGTAGGTTGCAGGGTAATACCGGGGAGCTGTTTTTT.

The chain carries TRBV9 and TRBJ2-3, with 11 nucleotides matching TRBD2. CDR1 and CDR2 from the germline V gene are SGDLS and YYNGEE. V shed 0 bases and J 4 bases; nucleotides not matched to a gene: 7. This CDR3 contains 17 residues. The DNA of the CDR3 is TGTGCCAGCAGCGTAGGTGCAACTAGCGGGAGTGCAGATACGCAGTATTTT. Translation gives CASSVGATSGSADTQYF.

The CDR3 reads CASSERAGGSFVEQFF. CDR3 nucleotide sequence: TGTGCCAGCAGTGAAAGGGCGGGAGGAAGTTTTGTTGAGCAGTTCTTC. The V call is TRBV2, the J call TRBJ2-1; 8 positions agree with TRBD2. The CDR3 spans 16 residues. CDR1 is SNHLY, CDR2 FYNNEI, per germline. With V trimmed by 2 bases and J by 9 bases, 12 bases remained unmatched.

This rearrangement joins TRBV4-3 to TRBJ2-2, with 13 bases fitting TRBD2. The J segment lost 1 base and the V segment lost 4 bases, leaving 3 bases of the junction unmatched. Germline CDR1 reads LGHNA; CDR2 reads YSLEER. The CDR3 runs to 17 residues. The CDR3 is CASSPGLAGENTGELFF. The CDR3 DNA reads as TGCGCCAGCAGCCCCGGACTAGCGGGAGAGAACACCGGGGAGCTGTTTTTT.

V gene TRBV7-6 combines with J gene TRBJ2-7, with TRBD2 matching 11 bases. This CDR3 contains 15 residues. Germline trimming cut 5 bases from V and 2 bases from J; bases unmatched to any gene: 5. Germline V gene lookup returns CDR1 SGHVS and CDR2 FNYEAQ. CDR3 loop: CASSRGTSGTYEQYF. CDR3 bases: TGTGCCAGCAGCCGAGGGACTAGCGGTACCTACGAGCAGTACTTC.